This T cell receptor beta chain comes out of a study of shared clonotypes between healthy human individuals (dated by TCRdb to 2018 to 2021). Looking at the study overall: Three men and two women, aged 18 to 49 years, made up the cohort. For each donor, CD4 naive and CD4 memory were each given three plates, CD8 naive was given two plates, and CD8 memory was given one plate. Blood TCR repertoires of five healthy adults were deeply sequenced to estimate repertoire size and the extent of clonotype sharing between individuals. To increase sequencing depth and limit assay-specific biases, TCR repertoire library preparation and sequencing were carried out by different laboratories using diverse techniques. Per donor, leukapheresis produced somewhere between about 0.85 and 8.9 billion PBMCs.

The junction shows trimming of 0 bases on V and 0 bases on J, plus 9 bases between the germline ends. CDR1 SGDLS and CDR2 YYNGEE are derived from the germline V gene. From the cysteine up to the phenylalanine, the CDR3 has a length of 15 residues. The retained sequence is limited to the CDR3, 45 bases, with the frame set at the first base. TCR CDR3 regions were amplified from genomic DNA by multiplex PCR using the deep immunoSEQ assay. For each cell subset, the extracted genomic DNA was distributed evenly across all wells of several immunoSEQ 96-well plates, and each plate served as one replicate. For sorted subsets, 150 to 200 ng genomic DNA, equal to tens of thousands of T cell genomes, was loaded into each replicate PCR. Purified libraries were measured with a Qubit 3.0 fluorometer, size-checked on a Bioanalyzer 2100, and measured again with the KAPA Library Quantification kit. Every immunoSEQ 96-well plate was sequenced on a separate single-read 150-cycle Illumina NextSeq 550 flow cell. The study's processing was this. Because the immunoSEQ output included only junctional sequences and no quality scores, the filtering could not be the same as the filtering used for full-length reads. To assign V/J genes and CDR3, sequences were annotated using PyIR, a Python wrapper for IgBLAST v1.9, with IMGT germline references. Reads were filtered out if the reads had weak V/J assignments (E-value above 1e-6), no CDR3, stop codons, out-of-frame junctions, or ambiguous translated residues. V3J clonotypes were defined as sequences sharing the same inferred V gene, J gene, and CDR3 amino acid sequence. To compute the percentage overlap between repertoires, the number of shared unique clonotypes was divided by the size of the smaller repertoire. Richness of each repertoire was evaluated using RTK rarefaction, the Chao1 estimator, and Recon v2.1 estimates of unobserved clonotypes. OLGA was used to compute generation probabilities for all TCRbeta clonotypes that the gDNA method yielded from a handful of donors. In its TCRdb copy, this immuneACCESS table keeps in-frame sequences only and misses some clones. Where compared with another copy, unresolved V genes explain less than half of these, and the others have no known cause. The D gene and trimming were derived from the DNA, and the V and J assignments and clone size from that table. In all, the sample holds some 2,100,000 clones, and about 92% of those were seen once. The top ten clonotypes cover under 2% of the sample.

CD8 naive samples were obtained by positive selection for CCR7 among CD45RO-negative cells, yielding a CD45RA+CCR7+ population from which TemRA cells were excluded. Healthy HIV-negative adults with no recently reported acute infections or vaccinations were included as donors. Only Caucasian adults living in Nashville, Tennessee, USA were represented among the donors. After blood collection by leukapheresis, PBMCs were isolated using Ficoll-Histopaque density gradient centrifugation and then cryopreserved in the vapor phase of liquid nitrogen. Analytical flow cytometry was used to check the purity and quantity of each magnetically sorted T cell population. Each sorted fraction had its genomic DNA isolated and then quantified by UV absorbance on a Nanodrop 2000c. What the research found in general, with its limitations: Naive subsets generally had larger estimated clonotype richness than memory subsets. Higher generation probabilities were observed for clonotypes shared by all four sorted-subset donors than for non-shared clonotypes. Across a few donors, approximately 5% of naive CD4, more than 3% of naive CD8, 2.3% of memory CD4, and under 0.45% of memory CD8 clonotypes were shared. Sampling was limited to blood, and TCR repertoires in tissue likely differ from TCR repertoires in blood. The small number of donors limited the genetic and exposure-history diversity represented. Pairwise subsampling indicated that sequencing depth was expected to affect the degree of clonotype sharing among donors. Incomplete sequencing was indicated by rarefaction of sorted-subset datasets, despite the large sequencing depth.

This clone was detected only once. Which antigen it targets is not known. No base-level quality is on record; no much larger clone is a single base apart. Rearrangement joined TRBV9 to TRBJ1-1; the D gene is not confidently resolved. This receptor was obtained from a man younger than 35 in good health. Some clones in this sample may be carry-over from other donors' samples. The source material was naive CD8+ T cells from PBMCs. Explained via the paper, the cell subset or site label denotes: CD45RA+CCR7+. Here the CDR3 is given as CASSVAGRLNTEAFF. The sequenced DNA is TGTGCCAGCAGCGTAGCGGGCAGATTGAACACTGAAGCTTTCTTT.